These T cell receptor beta chains were read from a single sample in a study of T cell repertoires in cytomegalovirus infection. TCRdb fed the reads into MiXCR, producing one record per CDR3 protein. The sample shows 740,000 or so distinct CDR3 sequences, 35% to 45% of them seen only once. Sequencing was performed on PBMCs. Receptors were obtained from a human donor in good health (CMV status not recorded). Some clones in this sample may be carry-over from other donors' samples. CDR3s leave out the opening cysteine and the closing phenylalanine or tryptophan. The size of a clone is reported for some rows only, either as once, few or many, or as a class for expanded clones.

clone size	V gene	CDR3 protein
NA	TRBV27	ASSLLAGRVYEQY
NA	TRBV6-6	ASSYPGSGGTGELF
NA	TRBV7-9	ASSFGQAISSYEQY
few	TRBV20-1	SATQRGNRGFNQPQH
NA	TRBV7-4	ASSFGGAANEKLF
NA	TRBV6-2/TRBV6-3	ASSYVGSSSYEQY
few	TRBV19	ASHLRTGELF
NA	TRBV12-3/TRBV12-4	ASSQRSGGKY
few	TRBV28	ASMTGARTEAF
many	TRBV7-9	ASSAPEGGPGGYT
NA	TRBV20-1	SARDQNSGRARTGELF
few	TRBV28	ASSLPREITDTQY
NA	TRBV2	ASSEFGGGNNEQF
NA	TRBV5-6	ASSWTSGRAVNEQF
few	TRBV7-8	ASNERAADTQY
NA	TRBV10-2	ASSVGGAGELF
few	TRBV19	ASSTDRVTEAF
NA	TRBV28	ASSSTVFSGNTIY
few	TRBV28	ASKSNPVDEQF
NA	TRBV18	ASSPPGHNTEAF
NA	TRBV28	ASSLFWGLADYEQY
few	TRBV4-1	ASSQVPGTANTGELF
NA	TRBV6-1	ASSEPPGRGSNQPQH
NA	TRBV5-6	ASTPRGRNTGELF
NA	TRBV12-3/TRBV12-4	ASSRRNEQF
NA	TRBV28	ASSSIPNYGYT
few	TRBV6-1	ATIRPGQDLNYGYT
NA	TRBV7-9	ASSLRNLSPLH
few	TRBV7-3	ASAPVNGETQY
NA	TRBV20-1	SALEGTGNSYNSPLH
NA	TRBV28	AIRQGTLYGYT
few	TRBV7-2	ASRTTGSSIVEQF
NA	TRBV9	ASSVDLAGLNGYT
many	TRBV4-2	ASSPTDNEQF
few	TRBV12-3/TRBV12-4	ASSPPRANEQY
few	TRBV29-1	SVGDNSPLH
NA	TRBV12-3/TRBV12-4	ASRPRQTPYEQY
NA	TRBV12-3/TRBV12-4	ASRPPIPETQY
NA	TRBV20-1	SARDPLSRQGPYGYT
NA	TRBV4-2	ASSRDRALSGNTIY
few	TRBV12-3/TRBV12-4	ASWGETNTGELF
NA	TRBV10-3	AISDGGMGNQPQH
NA	TRBV7-3	ASSFQGSPARDGYT
few	TRBV6-1	ASITGLGSDTQY
NA	TRBV7-9	ASSDDRGPNNEQF
NA	TRBV28	ASRAHPTSGVFNEQF
once	TRBV6-5	ASRPGLGSYNEQF
few	TRBV28	ASSLKSQPQH
NA	TRBV7-4	ASSLAVIADSYEQY
NA	TRBV20-1	SARQKTEAF
NA	TRBV2	ASSRDSIVPDTQY
NA	TRBV5-6	ASSLEQGRWTEAF
NA	TRBV11-2	ASSPGRRRELF
NA	TRBV11-2	ASNGLAGEGETQY
NA	TRBV19	ASSIARDQPQH